This T cell receptor beta chain was sequenced during a study of prognosis after radiotherapy for stage I lung cancer. For the study at large: With around 13 men and 5 to 7 women, the cohort's median age was roughly 74 years, range roughly 53–84. SBRT spanned 3 to 5 fractions, reaching a biologically effective dose of at least 100 Gy. Squamous cell carcinoma affected 6 or 7 patients, adenocarcinoma approximately 11.

Genomic DNA was the source, and TCR beta CDR3 was amplified from it by two-round multiplex PCR. Round one of PCR was performed, and it used primers specific to each TRBV and TRBJ gene. One entry per CDR3 protein, called by TCRdb with MiXCR from the multiplex PCR reads. The data hold approximately 30,000 distinct CDR3 sequences, with 32% observed a single time. This clonotype has a handful of counts. This may be a read error, as it is one base from a much larger clone. Sequencing was performed on PBMCs, taken before or after stereotactic body radiation therapy (not recorded which). The receptor was derived from a donor over 45 with non-small cell lung cancer.

CDR3 DNA sequence: TGTGCCAGCAGCCCTCTCAGGGCCCCTAGCAATCATCCCCAGCATTTT. This codes for CASSPLRAPSNHPQHF. The gene calls are TRBV6-1 and TRBJ1-5, with D perhaps matching TRBD1 (5 bases). The V gene's germline CDR1 is MNHNS and CDR2 SASEGT. CDR3 length: 16 amino acids.